Listed below are T cell receptor beta chains from one sample, sequenced in a study of OX40 agonist ivuxolimab in advanced cancers. Data came from immunoSEQ multiplex PCR; TCRdb stores just in-frame clones and leaves some out. This table has 37,000 or so clones, approximately 80% appearing once. This material consisted of CD4+ or CD8+ T cells sorted from blood, taken in a trial of the OX40 agonist ivuxolimab. These receptors all stem from an adult with an advanced solid tumor such as melanoma, head and neck, liver or kidney cancer. The CDR3 runs from the conserved cysteine through the conserved F or W. The D gene is left open where the match is weak. Expanded clones get a size class; other rows say once, few or many, or leave the size out.

TRBJ2-1,TRBV5-1,12,TRBD1,NA,CASSLGGQGLFF,TGCGCCAGCAGCTTGGGTGGACAGGGGTTGTTCTTC
TRBJ2-7,TRBV30,14,NA,NA,CAWSQGAGSYEQYF,TGTGCCTGGAGTCAAGGAGCGGGCTCCTACGAGCAGTACTTC
TRBJ1-1,TRBV7-2,15,NA,NA,CASSKTPDRNTEAFF,TGTGCCAGCAGCAAGACCCCCGACAGGAACACTGAAGCTTTCTTT
TRBJ1-2,TRBV7-9,14,NA,NA,CASSRGLGNYGYTF,TGTGCCAGCAGCAGGGGGTTAGGTAACTATGGCTACACCTTC
TRBJ2-1,TRBV11-2,13,TRBD2,few,CAVRGGRYNEQFF,TGTGCAGTTCGGGGGGGCCGGTACAATGAGCAGTTCTTC
TRBJ1-1,TRBV19,14,NA,NA,CASSTRRLNTEAFF,TGTGCCAGTAGTACAAGGAGGCTGAACACTGAAGCTTTCTTT
TRBJ2-7,TRBV7-6,15,TRBD2,NA,CASSFGSGGQYEQYF,TGTGCCAGCAGCTTCGGTAGCGGGGGACAGTACGAGCAGTACTTC
TRBJ2-7,TRBV5-1,13,NA,NA,CASSGPGAYEQYF,TGCGCCAGCAGCGGGCCGGGGGCATACGAGCAGTACTTC
TRBJ2-1,TRBV30,13,TRBD2,NA,CAWSVHGGNEQFF,TGTGCCTGGAGTGTACACGGGGGGAATGAGCAGTTCTTC
TRBJ1-6,TRBV18,14,NA,NA,CASSPSGEYSPLHF,TGTGCCAGCTCACCATCAGGGGAGTACTCACCCCTCCACTTT
TRBJ2-5,TRBV14,15,NA,NA,CASSQEIGPQGTQYF,TGTGCCAGCAGCCAAGAGATTGGACCCCAAGGGACCCAGTACTTC
TRBJ2-5,TRBV4-2,15,NA,NA,CASSQVGIAQETQYF,TGTGCCAGCAGCCAAGTGGGAATAGCCCAAGAGACCCAGTACTTC
TRBJ2-7,TRBV11-2,14,NA,NA,CASSPQGGDYEQYF,TGTGCCAGCAGCCCGCAGGGGGGGGACTACGAGCAGTACTTC
TRBJ2-2,TRBV5-4,15,NA,NA,CASSLGGSNTGELFF,TGTGCCAGCAGCTTGGGGGGGTCGAACACCGGGGAGCTGTTTTTT
TRBJ2-1,TRBV9,13,NA,NA,CASSVVEYNEQFF,TGTGCCAGCAGCGTAGTGGAGTACAATGAGCAGTTCTTC
TRBJ2-3,TRBV7-2,13,TRBD1,NA,CASGTGGTDTQYF,TGTGCCAGCGGGACAGGGGGCACAGATACGCAGTATTTT
TRBJ1-3,TRBV7-2,14,NA,NA,CASSTDAGGNTIYF,TGTGCCAGCAGCACGGACGCGGGAGGAAACACCATATATTTT
TRBJ1-3,TRBV7-2,15,NA,NA,CASSPDRGPGNTIYF,TGTGCCAGCAGCCCCGATCGGGGGCCTGGAAACACCATATATTTT
TRBJ1-6,TRBV6-1,14,TRBD1,NA,CASSTGTGTFPLHF,TGTGCCAGCAGTACCGGGACAGGGACTTTTCCCCTCCACTTT
TRBJ1-6,TRBV11-2,17,TRBD1,once,CASSFRTGSSYNSPLHF,TGTGCCAGCAGCTTTAGGACAGGAAGCTCCTATAATTCACCCCTCCACTTT
TRBJ2-3,TRBV5-1,17,TRBD2,NA,CASSSGTSSVSTDTQYF,TGCGCCAGCAGCTCAGGGACTAGTTCCGTTAGCACAGATACGCAGTATTTT
TRBJ1-3,TRBV11-2,18,NA,NA,CASRSPTLGGISGNTIYF,TGTGCCAGCCGATCGCCGACTTTGGGGGGTATCTCTGGAAACACCATATATTTT
TRBJ2-5,TRBV18,15,TRBD1,NA,CASSTSRQGVETQYF,TGTGCCAGCTCAACCAGCCGACAGGGTGTTGAGACCCAGTACTTC
TRBJ2-5,TRBV18,13,NA,NA,CASSPPSFETQYF,TGTGCCAGCTCACCACCGTCTTTTGAGACCCAGTACTTC
TRBJ2-3,TRBV5-5,13,TRBD2,NA,CASSLTGGDTQYF,TGTGCCAGCAGCTTAACGGGAGGAGATACGCAGTATTTT
TRBJ1-2,TRBV13,14,NA,few,CASSLGGGQYGYTF,TGTGCCAGCAGCTTAGGAGGTGGCCAATATGGCTACACCTTC
TRBJ1-3,TRBV7-9,14,TRBD1,NA,CASSLQGAGNTIYF,TGTGCCAGCAGCTTACAGGGGGCTGGAAACACCATATATTTT
TRBJ2-7,TRBV7-2,14,NA,NA,CASSLAGSRLEQYF,TGTGCCAGCAGCTTAGCGGGCTCCCGTTTGGAGCAGTACTTC
TRBJ2-1,TRBV11-2,13,NA,NA,CASSVPGVGEQFF,TGTGCCAGCAGCGTCCCAGGGGTGGGGGAGCAGTTCTTC
TRBJ1-1,TRBV4-1,14,TRBD1,NA,CASIPGQGSIRAFF,TGCGCCAGTATTCCGGGACAGGGGTCAATAAGGGCTTTCTTT
TRBJ2-7,TRBV7-2,13,TRBD2,once,CASSGSGTPSKYF,TGTGCCAGCAGCGGGAGCGGGACTCCGAGCAAGTACTTC
TRBJ1-2,TRBV27,15,NA,NA,CASSLIPLRSYGYTF,TGTGCCAGCAGTTTAATCCCCCTAAGGAGCTATGGCTACACCTTC
TRBJ1-1,TRBV19,13,NA,once,CASSFRRFTEAFF,TGTGCCAGTAGTTTTCGCCGGTTCACTGAAGCTTTCTTT
TRBJ1-5,TRBV6-1,13,NA,NA,CASGDGFYQPQHF,TGTGCCAGCGGAGACGGGTTCTATCAGCCCCAGCATTTT
TRBJ2-3,TRBV1,16,NA,NA,CTSEFANRGDTDTQYF,TGCACCAGCGAATTCGCGAACCGGGGGGACACAGATACGCAGTATTTT
TRBJ2-7,TRBV6-5,14,TRBD1,once,CASGPIQGANEQYF,TGTGCCAGCGGACCAATACAGGGGGCCAACGAGCAGTACTTC
TRBJ1-5,TRBV6-1,15,NA,NA,CASSDNRASNQPQHF,TGTGCCAGCAGTGACAACAGAGCCAGCAATCAGCCCCAGCATTTT
TRBJ1-5,TRBV15,13,NA,NA,CATSRRINQPQHF,TGTGCCACCAGCAGGCGGATTAATCAGCCCCAGCATTTT
TRBJ2-1,TRBV5-1,15,TRBD1,NA,CASSLEGQTYNEQFF,TGCGCCAGCAGCTTGGAGGGACAGACCTACAATGAGCAGTTCTTC
TRBJ1-6,TRBV18,14,TRBD1,NA,CASSQGTGWRPLHF,TGTGCCAGCTCACAAGGGACAGGTTGGCGTCCCCTCCACTTT
TRBJ2-1,TRBV29-1,14,TRBD2,NA,CSVGGTSGYNEQFF,TGCAGCGTTGGCGGGACTAGCGGGTACAATGAGCAGTTCTTC
TRBJ2-3,TRBV5-4,16,NA,NA,CASSLGVRGDTDTQYF,TGTGCCAGCAGCTTGGGAGTCAGGGGAGACACAGATACGCAGTATTTT
TRBJ2-5,TRBV6-1,15,TRBD1,NA,CASSSSTGDQETQYF,TGTGCCAGCAGTTCATCGACAGGGGACCAAGAGACCCAGTACTTC
TRBJ1-2,TRBV5-6,13,NA,NA,CASSPTGNYGYTF,TGTGCCAGCAGTCCGACAGGAAACTATGGCTACACCTTC
TRBJ2-7,TRBV18,16,NA,NA,CASSLQPSSTSYEQYF,TGTGCCAGCTCACTCCAGCCCTCTTCAACTTCCTACGAGCAGTACTTC
TRBJ2-2,TRBV9,14,NA,NA,CASSVIGAAGELFF,TGTGCCAGCAGCGTGATAGGTGCGGCCGGGGAGCTGTTTTTT
TRBJ2-4,TRBV6-6,16,TRBD1,NA,CASSPGQGIAKNIQYF,TGTGCCAGCAGTCCCGGACAGGGGATAGCCAAAAACATTCAGTACTTC
TRBJ1-2,TRBV30,13,NA,NA,CAWSLGINYGYTF,TGTGCCTGGAGTTTGGGAATTAACTATGGCTACACCTTC